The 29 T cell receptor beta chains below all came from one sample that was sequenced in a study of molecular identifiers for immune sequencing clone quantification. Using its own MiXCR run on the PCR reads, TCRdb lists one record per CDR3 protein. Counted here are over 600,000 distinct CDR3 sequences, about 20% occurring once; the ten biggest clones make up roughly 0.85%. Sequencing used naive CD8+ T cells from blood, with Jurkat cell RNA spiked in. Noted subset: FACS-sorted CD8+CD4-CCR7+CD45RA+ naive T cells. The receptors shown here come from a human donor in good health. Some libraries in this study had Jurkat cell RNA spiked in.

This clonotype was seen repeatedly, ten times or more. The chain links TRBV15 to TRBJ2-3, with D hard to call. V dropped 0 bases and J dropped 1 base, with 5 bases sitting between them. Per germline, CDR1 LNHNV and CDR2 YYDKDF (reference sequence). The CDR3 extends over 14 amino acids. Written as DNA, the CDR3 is TGTGCCACCAGCAGAGATCGCGGCACAGATACGCAGTATTTT. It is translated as CATSRDRGTDTQYF. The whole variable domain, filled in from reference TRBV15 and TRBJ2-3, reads DAMVIQNPRYQVTQFGKPVTLSCSQTLNHNVMYWYQQKSSQAPKLLFHYYDKDFNNEADTPDNFQSRRPNTSFCFLDIRSPGLGDTAMYLCATSRDRGTDTQYFGPGTRLTVL.

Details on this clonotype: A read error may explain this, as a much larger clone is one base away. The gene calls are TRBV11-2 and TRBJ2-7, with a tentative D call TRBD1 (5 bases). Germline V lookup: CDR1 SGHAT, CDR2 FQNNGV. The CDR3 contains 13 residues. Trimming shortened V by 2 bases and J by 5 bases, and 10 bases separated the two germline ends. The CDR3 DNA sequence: TGTGCCAGCAGCTTAAGGGGCAAGGACGAGCAGTACTTC. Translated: CASSLRGKDEQYF.

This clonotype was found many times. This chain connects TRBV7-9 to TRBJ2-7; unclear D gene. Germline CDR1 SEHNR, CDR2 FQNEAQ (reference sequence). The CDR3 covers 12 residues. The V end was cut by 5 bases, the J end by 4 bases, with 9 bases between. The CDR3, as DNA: TGTGCCAGCAGCGATACACAGTACGAGCAGTACTTC. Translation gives CASSDTQYEQYF.

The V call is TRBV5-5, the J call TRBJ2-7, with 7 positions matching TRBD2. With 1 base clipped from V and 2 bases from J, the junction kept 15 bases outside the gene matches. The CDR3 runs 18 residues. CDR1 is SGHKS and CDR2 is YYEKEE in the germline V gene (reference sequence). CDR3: CASSLRRTGVAGAYEQYF. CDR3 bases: TGTGCCAGCAGCTTGAGGAGGACTGGGGTGGCGGGAGCCTACGAGCAGTACTTC.

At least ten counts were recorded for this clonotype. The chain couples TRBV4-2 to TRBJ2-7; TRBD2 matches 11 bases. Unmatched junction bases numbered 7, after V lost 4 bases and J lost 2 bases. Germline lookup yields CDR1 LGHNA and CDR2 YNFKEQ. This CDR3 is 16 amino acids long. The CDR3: CASSPTSSGGTYEQYF. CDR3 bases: TGTGCCAGCAGCCCCACCTCTAGCGGGGGGACCTACGAGCAGTACTTC.

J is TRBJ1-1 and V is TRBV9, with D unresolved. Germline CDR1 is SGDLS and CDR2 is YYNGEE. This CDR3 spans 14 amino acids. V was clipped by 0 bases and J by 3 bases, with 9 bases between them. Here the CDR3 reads CASSVAVLDTEAFF. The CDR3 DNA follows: TGTGCCAGCAGCGTAGCGGTTCTGGACACTGAAGCTTTCTTT.

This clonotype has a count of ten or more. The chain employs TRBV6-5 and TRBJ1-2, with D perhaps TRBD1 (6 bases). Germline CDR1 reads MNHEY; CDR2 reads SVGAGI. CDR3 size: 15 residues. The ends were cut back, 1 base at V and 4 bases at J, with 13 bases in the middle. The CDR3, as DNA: TGTGCCAGCAGTTACTTCCCCAGGGGAGGCTATGGCTACACCTTC. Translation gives CASSYFPRGGYGYTF.

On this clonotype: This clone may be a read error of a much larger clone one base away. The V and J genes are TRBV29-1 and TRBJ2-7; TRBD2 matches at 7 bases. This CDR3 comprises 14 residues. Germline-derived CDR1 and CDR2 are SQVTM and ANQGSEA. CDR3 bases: TGCTGCGTGGGGGGGTTAGAGGGAACCTACGAGCAGTACTTC. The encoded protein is CCVGGLEGTYEQYF.

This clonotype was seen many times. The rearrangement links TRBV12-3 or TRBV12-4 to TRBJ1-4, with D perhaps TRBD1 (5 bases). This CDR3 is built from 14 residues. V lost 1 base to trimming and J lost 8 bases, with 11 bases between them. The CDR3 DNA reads TGTGCCAGCAGTTTAGAGGGGCAGCGCGAAAAACTGTTTTTT. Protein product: CASSLEGQREKLFF.

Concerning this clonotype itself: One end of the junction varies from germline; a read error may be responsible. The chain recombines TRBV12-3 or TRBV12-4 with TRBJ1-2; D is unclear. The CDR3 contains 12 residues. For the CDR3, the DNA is TGTGCCGGCAGTTTAGCGGCTGGCGGCTACACCTTC. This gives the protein CAGSLAAGGYTF.

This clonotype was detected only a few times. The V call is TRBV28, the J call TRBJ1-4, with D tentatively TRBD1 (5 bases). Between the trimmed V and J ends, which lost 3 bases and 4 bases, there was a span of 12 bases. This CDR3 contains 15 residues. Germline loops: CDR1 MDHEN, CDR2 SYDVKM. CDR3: CASSFQGEINEKLFF. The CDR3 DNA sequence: TGTGCCAGCAGTTTCCAGGGAGAGATTAATGAAAAACTGTTTTTT.

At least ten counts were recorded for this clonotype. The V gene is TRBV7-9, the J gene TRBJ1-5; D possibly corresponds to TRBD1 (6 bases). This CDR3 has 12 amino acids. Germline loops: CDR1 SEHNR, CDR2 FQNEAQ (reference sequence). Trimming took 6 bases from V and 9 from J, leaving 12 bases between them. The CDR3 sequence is CASSTGIGPQHF. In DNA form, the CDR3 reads TGTGCCAGCAGTACAGGGATTGGGCCCCAGCATTTT. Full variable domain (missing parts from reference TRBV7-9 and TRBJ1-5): DTGVSQNPRHKITKRGQNVTFRCDPISEHNRLYWYRQTLGQGPEFLTYFQNEAQLEKSRLLSDRFSAERPKGSFSTLEIQRTEQGDSAMYLCASSTGIGPQHFGDGTRLSIL.

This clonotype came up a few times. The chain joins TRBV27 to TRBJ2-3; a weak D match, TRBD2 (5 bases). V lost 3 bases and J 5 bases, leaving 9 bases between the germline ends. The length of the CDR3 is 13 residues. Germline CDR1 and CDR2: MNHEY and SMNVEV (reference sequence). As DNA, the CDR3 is TGTGCCAGCAGTTTTACGGGGAGAGATACGCAGTATTTT. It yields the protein CASSFTGRDTQYF.

CDR3 in DNA: TGCAGTGCAGCCAACAGGATCCGTGCGGCTGAAGCTTTCTTT. Encoded protein: CSAANRIRAAEAFF. The V gene is TRBV20-1, the J gene TRBJ1-1, with D possibly TRBD1 on 5 matching bases. The germline CDR1 and CDR2 sequences are DFQATT and SNEGSKA (reference sequence). Trimming cost V 6 bases and J 6 bases, with 20 bases left between them. This CDR3 has 14 residues.

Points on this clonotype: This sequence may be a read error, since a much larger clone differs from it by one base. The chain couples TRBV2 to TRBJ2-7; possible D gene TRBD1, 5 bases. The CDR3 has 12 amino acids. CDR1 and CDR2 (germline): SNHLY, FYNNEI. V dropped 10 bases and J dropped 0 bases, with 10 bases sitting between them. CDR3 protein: CANKDSSYEQYF. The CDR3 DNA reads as TGTGCCAACAAAGACAGCTCCTACGAGCAGTACTTC.

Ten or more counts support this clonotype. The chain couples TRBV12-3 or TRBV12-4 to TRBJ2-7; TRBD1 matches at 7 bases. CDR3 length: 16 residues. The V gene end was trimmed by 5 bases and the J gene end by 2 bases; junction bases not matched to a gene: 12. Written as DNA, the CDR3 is TGTGCCAGCAGTCCCTTCCCGACAGGGCAGACCTACGAGCAGTACTTC. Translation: CASSPFPTGQTYEQYF.

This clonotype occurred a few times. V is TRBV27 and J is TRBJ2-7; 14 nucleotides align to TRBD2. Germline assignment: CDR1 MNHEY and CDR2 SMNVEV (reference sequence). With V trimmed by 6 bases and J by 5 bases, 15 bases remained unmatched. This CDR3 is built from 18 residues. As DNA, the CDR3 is TGTGCCAGCAGCATCGGGACTAGCGGGAGCTGGGGATCTGACGAGCAGTACTTC. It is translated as CASSIGTSGSWGSDEQYF.

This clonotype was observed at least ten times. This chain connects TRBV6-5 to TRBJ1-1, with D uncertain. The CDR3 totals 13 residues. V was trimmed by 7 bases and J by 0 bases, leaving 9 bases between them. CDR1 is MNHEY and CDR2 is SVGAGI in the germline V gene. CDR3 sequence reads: CASTEAMNTEAFF. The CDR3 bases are TGTGCCAGCACAGAGGCAATGAACACTGAAGCTTTCTTT.

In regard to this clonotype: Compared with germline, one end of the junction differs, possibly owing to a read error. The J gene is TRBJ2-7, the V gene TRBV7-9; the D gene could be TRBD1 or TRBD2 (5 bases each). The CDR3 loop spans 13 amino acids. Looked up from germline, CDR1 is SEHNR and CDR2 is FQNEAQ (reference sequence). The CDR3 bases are TGTGCCAGCGGCTTAGCGCTCACAGGTGAGCAGTACTTC. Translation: CASGLALTGEQYF. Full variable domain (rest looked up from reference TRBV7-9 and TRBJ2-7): DTGVSQNPRHKITKRGQNVTFRCDPISEHNRLYWYRQTLGQGPEFLTYFQNEAQLEKSRLLSDRFSAERPKGSFSTLEIQRTEQGDSAMYLCASGLALTGEQYFGPGTRLTVT.

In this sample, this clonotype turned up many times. CDR3 residues: CSVAGEGLTEAFF. The CDR3 DNA reads as TGCAGCGTCGCGGGGGAGGGTCTCACTGAAGCTTTCTTT. The chain links TRBV29-1 to TRBJ1-1, with D possibly being TRBD1 (5 bases). The germline CDR1 and CDR2 sequences are SQVTM and ANQGSEA. The CDR3 spans 13 residues. Trimming removed 6 bases at V and 4 bases at J, with 15 bases between.

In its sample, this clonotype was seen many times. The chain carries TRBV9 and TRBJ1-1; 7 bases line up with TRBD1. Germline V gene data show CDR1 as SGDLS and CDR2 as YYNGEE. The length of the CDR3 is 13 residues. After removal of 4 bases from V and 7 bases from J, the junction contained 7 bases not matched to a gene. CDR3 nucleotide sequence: TGTGCCAGCAGCACAACTTACAGGGGTGAAGCTTTCTTT. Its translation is CASSTTYRGEAFF.

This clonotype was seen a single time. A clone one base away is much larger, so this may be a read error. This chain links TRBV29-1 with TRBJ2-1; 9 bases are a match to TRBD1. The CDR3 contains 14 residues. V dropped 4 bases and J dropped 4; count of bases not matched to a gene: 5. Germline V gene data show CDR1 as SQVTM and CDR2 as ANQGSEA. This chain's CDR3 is CSVGGQGKYNEQFF. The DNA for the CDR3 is TGCAGCGTTGGGGGACAGGGTAAATACAATGAGCAGTTCTTC.

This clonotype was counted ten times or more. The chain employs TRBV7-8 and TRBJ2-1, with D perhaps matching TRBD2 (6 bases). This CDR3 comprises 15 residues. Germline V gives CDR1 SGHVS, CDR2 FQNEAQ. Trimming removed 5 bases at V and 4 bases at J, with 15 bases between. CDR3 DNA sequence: TGTGCCAGCAGCCCATGGACTGGGACTTACAATGAGCAGTTCTTC. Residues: CASSPWTGTYNEQFF.

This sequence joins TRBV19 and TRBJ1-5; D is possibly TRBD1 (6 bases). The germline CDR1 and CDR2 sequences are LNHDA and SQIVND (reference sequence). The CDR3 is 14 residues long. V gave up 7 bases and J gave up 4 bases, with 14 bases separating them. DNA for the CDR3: TGTGCCAGTACTTTGACAGGTGGGAATCAGCCCCAGCATTTT. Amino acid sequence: CASTLTGGNQPQHF.

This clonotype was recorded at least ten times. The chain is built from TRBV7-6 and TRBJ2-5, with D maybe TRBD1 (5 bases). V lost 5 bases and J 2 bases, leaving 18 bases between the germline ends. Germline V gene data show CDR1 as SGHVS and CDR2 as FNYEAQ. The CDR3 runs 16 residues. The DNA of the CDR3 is TGTGCCAGCAGCCAATCCAATTCAGGGCGTCAAGAGACCCAGTACTTC. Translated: CASSQSNSGRQETQYF. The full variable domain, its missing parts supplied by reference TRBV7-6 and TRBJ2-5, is GAGVSQSPRYKVTKRGQDVALRCDPISGHVSLYWYRQALGQGPEFLTYFNYEAQQDKSGLPNDRFSAERPEGSISTLTIQRTEQRDSAMYRCASSQSNSGRQETQYFGPGTRLLVL.

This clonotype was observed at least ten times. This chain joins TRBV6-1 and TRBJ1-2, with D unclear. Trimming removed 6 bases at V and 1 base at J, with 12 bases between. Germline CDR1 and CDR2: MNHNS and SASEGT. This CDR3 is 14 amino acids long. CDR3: CASRPGRVNYGYTF. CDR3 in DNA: TGTGCCAGCAGGCCTGGCCGGGTTAACTATGGCTACACCTTC.

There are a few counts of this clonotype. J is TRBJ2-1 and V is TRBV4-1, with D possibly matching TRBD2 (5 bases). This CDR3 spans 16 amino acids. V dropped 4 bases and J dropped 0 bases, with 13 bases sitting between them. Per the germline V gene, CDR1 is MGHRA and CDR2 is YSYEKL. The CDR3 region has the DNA TGCGCCAGCAGCCGCCTTATGGGGAGCTCCTACAATGAGCAGTTCTTC. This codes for CASSRLMGSSYNEQFF.

CDR3 in amino acids: CASSPEGVRDEAFF. The DNA of the CDR3 is TGTGCCAGCTCACCCGAAGGGGTCCGGGATGAAGCTTTCTTT. V is TRBV18 and J is TRBJ1-1; a possible D gene is TRBD1 (5 bases). This CDR3 is built from 14 residues. Trimming stripped 3 bases from V and 7 bases from J, with 15 bases between. From germline, CDR1 is KGHSH and CDR2 LQKENI.

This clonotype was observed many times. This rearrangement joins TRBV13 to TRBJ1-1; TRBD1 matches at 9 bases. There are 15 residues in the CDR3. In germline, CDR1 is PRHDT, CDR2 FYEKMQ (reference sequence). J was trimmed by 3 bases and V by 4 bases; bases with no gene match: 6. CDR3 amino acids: CASSSDRGVDTEAFF. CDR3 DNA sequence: TGTGCCAGCAGCTCTGACAGGGGGGTGGACACTGAAGCTTTCTTT.